The subject of this entry is one TCR beta chain. Its antigen is not identified. The primer mix had 60 Vbeta and 13 Jbeta primers. Using immunoSEQ multiplex PCR, the repertoire was profiled, and TCRdb retains in-frame clones only, with some absent. This repertoire includes 60,000 to 90,000 clones. The data were obtained in a study of cytomegalovirus exposure and HLA in healthy donors. The study's findings and limits: There were several of the most significant clusters that appeared linked to common viral pathogens in a later analysis. CMV serostatus was the sole immune exposure data available.

Per the germline V gene, CDR1 is LGHNT and CDR2 is FRNRAP. The CDR3 contains 13 residues. V dropped 2 bases and J dropped 10; count of bases not matched to a gene: 7. Material: PBMCs. The genes are TRBV12-5 and TRBJ1-1, with TRBD1 matching over 7 bases. The clonotype originates from a woman aged 35 to 49 in good health and CMV-seropositive. This chain's CDR3 is CASGLLGGRGAFF. The CDR3 region has the DNA TGTGCTAGTGGTTTGTTAGGGGGCAGGGGAGCTTTCTTT.